This section outlines one T cell receptor beta chain sequence together with its context. What it binds is unknown. The junction does not match germline at one end; this may be a read error. This sample is part of a study of tumor and adjacent non-tumor tissue in lung cancer. Whole-study findings and limits: Top 100 clones took a larger repertoire share in normal lung.

RNA was extracted from bulk tissue without any cell sorting. More than 3 cm separated this lung sample from the edge of the tumor. The library came from three nested PCR rounds adapted from ARM-PCR protocols. TCRdb itself ran the multiplex PCR reads through MiXCR, one entry per CDR3 protein. The table records over 40,000 distinct CDR3 sequences, 74% of them present only once. Sequences were obtained from distant non-tumor lung tissue. This receptor was identified in a woman in her fifties or sixties with non-small cell lung cancer.

CDR3 sequence (DNA): TGTGACAGCAGCTTAGTACTGGCGACGCACACCGGGGAGCTGTTTTTT. Translated: CDSSLVLATHTGELFF. The chain has TRBV11-2 and TRBJ2-2, with unresolved D. The CDR3 extends over 16 amino acids. Germline V gene data show CDR1 as SGHAT and CDR2 as FQNNGV.